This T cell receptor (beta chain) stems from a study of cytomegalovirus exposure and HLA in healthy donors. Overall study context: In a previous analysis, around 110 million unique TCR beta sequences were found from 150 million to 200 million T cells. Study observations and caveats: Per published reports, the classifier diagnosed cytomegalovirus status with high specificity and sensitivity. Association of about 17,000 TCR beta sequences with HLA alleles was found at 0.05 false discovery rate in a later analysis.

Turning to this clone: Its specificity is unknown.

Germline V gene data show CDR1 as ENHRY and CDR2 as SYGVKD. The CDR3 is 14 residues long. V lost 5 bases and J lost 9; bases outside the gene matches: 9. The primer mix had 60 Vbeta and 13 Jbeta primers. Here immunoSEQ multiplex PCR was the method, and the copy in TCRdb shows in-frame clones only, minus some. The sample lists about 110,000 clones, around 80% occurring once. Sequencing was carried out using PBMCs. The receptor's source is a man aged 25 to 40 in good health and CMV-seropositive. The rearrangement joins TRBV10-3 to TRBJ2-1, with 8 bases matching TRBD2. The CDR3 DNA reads TGTGCCATCAGTTCCGGGACTAGTCTGCGTGAGCAGTTCTTC. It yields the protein CAISSGTSLREQFF.